These T cell receptor beta chains were read from a single sample in a study of cytomegalovirus exposure and HLA in healthy donors. Data came from immunoSEQ multiplex PCR; TCRdb stores just in-frame clones and leaves some out. This sample has a few hundred thousand clones, with 70% to 90% found just once. The sequenced material came from PBMCs. The source of these receptors is a man aged 25 to 40 in good health and CMV-seronegative. Both conserved end residues are part of each CDR3. The order of the fields is clone size, J gene, CDR3 length, D gene, V gene, CDR3 protein, CDR3 DNA. A D gene is named only where the DNA matches it firmly. The size field is filled for only some rows; it gives once, few, many or a size class.

clone_size: once; j_call: TRBJ1-6; cdr3_length: 15; d_call: .; v_call: TRBV9; cdr3_aa: CASSVTESEDSPLHF; cdr3_nt: TGTGCCAGCAGCGTAACGGAGTCCGAGGATTCACCCCTCCACTTT
clone_size: .; j_call: TRBJ2-6; cdr3_length: 13; d_call: .; v_call: TRBV27; cdr3_aa: CASSFTGANVLTF; cdr3_nt: TGTGCCAGCAGTTTTACTGGGGCCAACGTCCTGACTTTC
clone_size: few; j_call: TRBJ2-7; cdr3_length: 13; d_call: .; v_call: TRBV14; cdr3_aa: CASSRGSHYEQYF; cdr3_nt: TGTGCCAGCAGCCGAGGGTCCCACTACGAGCAGTACTTC
clone_size: .; j_call: TRBJ2-3; cdr3_length: 13; d_call: .; v_call: TRBV28; cdr3_aa: CASSLLSSGLPYF; cdr3_nt: TGTGCCAGCAGTTTACTTTCATCGGGGTTACCGTATTTT
clone_size: once; j_call: TRBJ1-4; cdr3_length: 14; d_call: TRBD1; v_call: TRBV10-2; cdr3_aa: CASSWTGGNEKLFF; cdr3_nt: TGCGCCAGCAGTTGGACAGGAGGGAATGAAAAACTGTTTTTT
clone_size: once; j_call: TRBJ2-1; cdr3_length: 12; d_call: .; v_call: TRBV11-2; cdr3_aa: CASAPGGGEQFF; cdr3_nt: TGTGCCAGCGCCCCAGGGGGAGGTGAGCAGTTCTTC
clone_size: .; j_call: TRBJ1-1; cdr3_length: 16; d_call: .; v_call: TRBV7-9; cdr3_aa: CASSLDPRGGNTEAFF; cdr3_nt: TGTGCCAGCAGCTTAGACCCGAGAGGGGGGAACACTGAAGCTTTCTTT
clone_size: .; j_call: TRBJ2-2; cdr3_length: 15; d_call: .; v_call: TRBV5-1; cdr3_aa: CASSLGDTNTGELFF; cdr3_nt: TGCGCCAGCAGCTTAGGGGATACGAACACCGGGGAGCTGTTTTTT
clone_size: .; j_call: TRBJ1-1; cdr3_length: 15; d_call: .; v_call: TRBV7-2; cdr3_aa: CASTYTGLMNTEAFF; cdr3_nt: TGTGCCAGCACCTATACAGGGTTGATGAACACTGAAGCTTTCTTT
clone_size: .; j_call: TRBJ1-2; cdr3_length: 17; d_call: .; v_call: TRBV10-3; cdr3_aa: CAISEPSGAGLASSYTF; cdr3_nt: TGTGCCATCAGTGAGCCGAGTGGGGCCGGTCTGGCATCGAGCTACACCTTC
clone_size: .; j_call: TRBJ1-1; cdr3_length: 11; d_call: .; v_call: TRBV18; cdr3_aa: CASSRTAEAFF; cdr3_nt: TGTGCCAGCTCACGAACAGCTGAAGCTTTCTTT
clone_size: .; j_call: TRBJ2-5; cdr3_length: 13; d_call: .; v_call: TRBV7-8; cdr3_aa: CASSRGSRETQYF; cdr3_nt: TGTGCCAGCAGCAGGGGGTCACGGGAGACCCAGTACTTC
clone_size: .; j_call: TRBJ2-7; cdr3_length: 15; d_call: TRBD1; v_call: TRBV11-2; cdr3_aa: CASSHSGTGALEQYF; cdr3_nt: TGTGCCAGCAGCCACTCGGGGACAGGGGCTCTTGAGCAGTACTTC
clone_size: .; j_call: TRBJ1-1; cdr3_length: 15; d_call: TRBD1; v_call: TRBV2; cdr3_aa: CASSVPGGWNTEAFF; cdr3_nt: TGTGCCAGCAGTGTTCCAGGGGGATGGAACACTGAAGCTTTCTTT
clone_size: .; j_call: TRBJ1-6; cdr3_length: 16; d_call: .; v_call: TRBV6-6; cdr3_aa: CASSYSPHTLNSPLHF; cdr3_nt: TGTGCCAGCAGTTACTCCCCTCATACGCTAAATTCACCCCTCCACTTT
clone_size: .; j_call: TRBJ2-2; cdr3_length: 15; d_call: .; v_call: TRBV2; cdr3_aa: CASSDGAGVTGELFF; cdr3_nt: TGTGCCAGCAGTGACGGGGCAGGGGTCACCGGGGAGCTGTTTTTT
clone_size: .; j_call: TRBJ2-7; cdr3_length: 13; d_call: TRBD2; v_call: TRBV2; cdr3_aa: CASSEGGGAEQYF; cdr3_nt: TGTGCCAGCAGTGAGGGCGGGGGGGCGGAGCAGTACTTC
clone_size: .; j_call: TRBJ1-6; cdr3_length: 15; d_call: .; v_call: TRBV5-1; cdr3_aa: CASSLDPGNNSPLHF; cdr3_nt: TGCGCCAGCAGCTTGGATCCGGGTAATAATTCACCCCTCCACTTT
clone_size: .; j_call: TRBJ2-7; cdr3_length: 14; d_call: TRBD1; v_call: TRBV6-1; cdr3_aa: CASSELGQGYEQYF; cdr3_nt: TGTGCCAGCAGTGAACTCGGACAGGGCTACGAGCAGTACTTC
clone_size: .; j_call: TRBJ2-1; cdr3_length: 16; d_call: TRBD2; v_call: TRBV9; cdr3_aa: CASSVEGAGGWNEQFF; cdr3_nt: TGTGCCAGCAGCGTAGAGGGGGCGGGGGGGTGGAATGAGCAGTTCTTC
clone_size: .; j_call: TRBJ2-7; cdr3_length: 14; d_call: TRBD1; v_call: TRBV7-9; cdr3_aa: CASSSGQGLYEQYF; cdr3_nt: TGTGCCAGCAGCTCGGGACAGGGACTCTACGAGCAGTACTTC
clone_size: few; j_call: TRBJ2-5; cdr3_length: 14; d_call: .; v_call: TRBV28; cdr3_aa: CASSPLRGQETQYF; cdr3_nt: TGTGCCAGCAGTCCCCTAAGGGGTCAGGAGACCCAGTACTTC
clone_size: .; j_call: TRBJ2-7; cdr3_length: 14; d_call: .; v_call: TRBV6-4; cdr3_aa: CASSGRRRKYEQYF; cdr3_nt: TGTGCCAGCAGTGGCCGCAGGAGGAAGTACGAGCAGTACTTC
clone_size: few; j_call: TRBJ2-5; cdr3_length: 14; d_call: .; v_call: TRBV7-2; cdr3_aa: CASSLTRDQETQYF; cdr3_nt: TGTGCCAGCAGCCTGACGCGGGATCAAGAGACCCAGTACTTC
clone_size: .; j_call: TRBJ1-2; cdr3_length: 13; d_call: .; v_call: TRBV10-2; cdr3_aa: CASSDLFLYGYTF; cdr3_nt: TGCGCCAGCAGTGATCTTTTCCTCTATGGCTACACCTTC
clone_size: .; j_call: TRBJ2-7; cdr3_length: 14; d_call: .; v_call: TRBV27; cdr3_aa: CASSGGTAVYEQYF; cdr3_nt: TGTGCCAGCAGTGGAGGGACAGCGGTCTACGAGCAGTACTTC
clone_size: .; j_call: TRBJ2-1; cdr3_length: 13; d_call: .; v_call: TRBV2; cdr3_aa: CASSPGSYNEQFF; cdr3_nt: TGTGCCAGCAGTCCGGGATCCTACAATGAGCAGTTCTTC
clone_size: few; j_call: TRBJ2-5; cdr3_length: 12; d_call: TRBD1; v_call: TRBV7-8; cdr3_aa: CASSGGDRAQYF; cdr3_nt: TGTGCCAGCAGCGGGGGAGACAGGGCCCAGTACTTC
clone_size: .; j_call: TRBJ1-2; cdr3_length: 13; d_call: TRBD1; v_call: TRBV19; cdr3_aa: CASSDRGTYGYTF; cdr3_nt: TGTGCCAGTTCGGACAGGGGGACCTATGGCTACACCTTC
clone_size: once; j_call: TRBJ1-1; cdr3_length: 12; d_call: .; v_call: TRBV6-6; cdr3_aa: CASFQGVTEAFF; cdr3_nt: TGTGCCAGCTTCCAGGGCGTCACTGAAGCTTTCTTT
clone_size: .; j_call: TRBJ2-6; cdr3_length: 15; d_call: .; v_call: TRBV5-6; cdr3_aa: CASSLGGSGASVLTF; cdr3_nt: TGTGCCAGCAGCTTGGGGGGATCAGGGGCCAGCGTCCTGACTTTC
clone_size: .; j_call: TRBJ2-5; cdr3_length: 15; d_call: TRBD2; v_call: TRBV13; cdr3_aa: CASSLARLAGGPLDF; cdr3_nt: TGTGCCAGCAGCTTAGCGCGACTAGCGGGGGGGCCCCTCGACTTC
clone_size: few; j_call: TRBJ1-2; cdr3_length: 15; d_call: TRBD1; v_call: TRBV11-1; cdr3_aa: CASSSRQGAISGYTF; cdr3_nt: TGTGCCAGCAGCTCTAGACAGGGGGCAATCTCTGGCTACACCTTC
clone_size: .; j_call: TRBJ1-6; cdr3_length: 17; d_call: TRBD1; v_call: TRBV6-4; cdr3_aa: CASSEKRGQDGNSPLHF; cdr3_nt: TGTGCCAGCAGCGAGAAGAGAGGACAGGATGGGAATTCACCCCTCCACTTT
clone_size: .; j_call: TRBJ2-5; cdr3_length: 17; d_call: TRBD1; v_call: TRBV27; cdr3_aa: CASSSEGTEIYQETQYF; cdr3_nt: TGTGCCAGCAGTTCGGAAGGGACAGAGATATACCAAGAGACCCAGTACTTC
clone_size: .; j_call: TRBJ2-7; cdr3_length: 15; d_call: TRBD2; v_call: TRBV6-1; cdr3_aa: CASSEGLAGTYEQYF; cdr3_nt: TGTGCCAGCAGTGAGGGACTAGCGGGGACTTACGAGCAGTACTTC